The 18 T cell receptor beta chains in this list originate from one sample, sequenced in a study of T-cell memory formation after mild COVID-19. TCRdb used MiXCR to reprocess the 5' RACE reads, holding one entry per CDR3 protein. The sample records more than 300,000 distinct CDR3 sequences, 20% to 25% being singletons. The material sequenced was PBMCs or a T cell subset sorted from them (not recorded which). These receptors came from a man aged 18-30 years who had mild COVID-19 (a few samples of this study predate the infection). Cell type and time point are not known.

This clonotype was seen a handful of times. The chain joins TRBV6-5 to TRBJ2-3; TRBD2 might be the D (7 bases). The CDR3 spans 17 residues. Germline CDR1 and CDR2: MNHEY and SVGAGI. Trimming cost V 0 bases and J 0 bases, with 13 bases left between them. The CDR3 bases are TGTGCCAGCAGTTACTCTTTCCGCGGGGGCAGCACAGATACGCAGTATTTT. This codes for CASSYSFRGGSTDTQYF.

This clonotype was counted only a few times. The V gene is TRBV6-2 or TRBV6-3, the J gene TRBJ2-3; D perhaps matches TRBD2 (6 bases). CDR1 MNHEY and CDR2 SVGEGT come from the germline V gene. The CDR3 covers 16 residues. V was cut by 6 bases and J by 4 bases, with 20 bases left in between. In DNA, the CDR3 is TGTGCCAGCAGAGTGGTTGGCTCCGGCGGGGCAGATACGCAGTATTTT. Its protein is CASRVVGSGGADTQYF.

This clonotype was observed a few times. The chain couples TRBV7-9 to TRBJ2-3; TRBD2 aligns across 7 bases. The CDR3 contains 16 residues. Germline V CDR1 and CDR2: SEHNR, FQNEAQ (reference sequence). J gave up 0 bases and V 5 bases, and 8 bases lay outside the gene matches. As DNA, the CDR3 is TGTGCCAGCAGCCACGAGCGGGGCGCTAGCACAGATACGCAGTATTTT. The encoded protein is CASSHERGASTDTQYF. Complete variable domain (other parts from reference TRBV7-9 and TRBJ2-3): DTGVSQNPRHKITKRGQNVTFRCDPISEHNRLYWYRQTLGQGPEFLTYFQNEAQLEKSRLLSDRFSAERPKGSFSTLEIQRTEQGDSAMYLCASSHERGASTDTQYFGPGTRLTVL.

The rearrangement joins TRBV6-1 to TRBJ2-1, with 8 bases lining up with TRBD2. The germline V gene encodes CDR1 MNHNS and CDR2 SASEGT. The CDR3 is made up of 14 amino acids. Trimming removed 5 bases from V and 9 bases from J; junction bases left unmatched: 9. The CDR3 sequence is CASSLASGFGEQFF. DNA for the CDR3: TGTGCCAGCAGTCTGGCTAGCGGGTTCGGTGAGCAGTTCTTC.

The CDR3 DNA reads as TGTGCCAGCTCACCGCCGGGGGCAAAAACTGAAGCTTTCTTT. It encodes CASSPPGAKTEAFF. The chain joins TRBV18 to TRBJ1-1; a weak D match, TRBD1 (6 bases). The CDR3 totals 14 residues. Germline V gene data show CDR1 as KGHSH and CDR2 as LQKENI. V was shortened by 3 bases and J by 5 bases, with 13 bases between the two germline ends.

The sample holds many counts of this clonotype. The chain has TRBV5-1 and TRBJ1-1; D call uncertain. The V gene lost 2 bases and the J gene lost 0 bases, with 2 bases spanning the gap. The CDR3 totals 12 residues. CDR1 SGHRS and CDR2 YFSETQ come from the germline V gene. CDR3 in amino acids: CASSFLNTEAFF. CDR3 sequence (DNA): TGCGCCAGCAGCTTTCTGAACACTGAAGCTTTCTTT.

The chain has TRBV28 and TRBJ2-1; 8 bases agree with TRBD1. Per germline, CDR1 MDHEN and CDR2 SYDVKM. V lost 5 bases, J lost 9 bases, and 12 bases stayed unmatched. The CDR3 has 15 amino acids. In nucleotides, the CDR3 is TGTGCCAGCAGTCCCCAAGGACAGGGACTTGGTGAGCAGTTCTTC. It is translated as CASSPQGQGLGEQFF.

V usage is TRBV5-1 and J usage is TRBJ2-5; D ambiguous. This CDR3 is 13 amino acids long. Trimming left V 0 bases short and J 5 bases short, with 8 bases between. CDR1 and CDR2 from the germline V gene are SGHRS and YFSETQ. The CDR3 DNA follows: TGCGCCAGCAGCTTGGCCCCCTCGGAGACCCAGTACTTC. This gives the protein CASSLAPSETQYF.

This clonotype was counted ten times or more. V and J are TRBV12-3 or TRBV12-4 and TRBJ2-7; TRBD2 aligns across 8 bases. V shed 6 bases and J 0 bases; nucleotides not matched to a gene: 1. The CDR3 is 13 amino acids. CDR3 loop: CASSGGASYEQYF. For the CDR3, the DNA is TGTGCCAGCAGCGGGGGGGCCTCCTACGAGCAGTACTTC.

This chain connects TRBV6-5 to TRBJ1-3; D remains ambiguous. CDR1 and CDR2 (germline): MNHEY, SVGAGI. Trimming shortened V by 0 bases and J by 4 bases, and 10 bases separated the two germline ends. The length of the CDR3 is 15 residues. The CDR3 protein is CASSYSSRTGNTIYF. The CDR3 nucleotides are TGTGCCAGCAGTTACTCGTCCAGGACCGGAAACACCATATATTTT.

To note about this clonotype: Relative to the germline gene, one junction end is altered; a read error may explain this. This chain uses TRBV11-2 with TRBJ2-4; D ambiguous. This CDR3 has 12 residues. The germline gives CDR1 SGHAT, CDR2 FQNNGV. The CDR3 DNA reads as TGTGCCAGCAGTCGTGAAGAAAACATTCGGTACTTC. This codes for CASSREENIRYF.

The chain combines TRBV10-3 with TRBJ1-5; D might be TRBD1 (5 bases). This CDR3 spans 13 amino acids. V was trimmed by 6 bases and J by 4 bases, leaving 10 bases between them. Germline V CDR1 and CDR2: ENHRY, SYGVKD. Here the CDR3 reads CAIRGDENQPQHF. The CDR3 nucleotides read TGTGCCATCAGAGGGGACGAGAATCAGCCCCAGCATTTT.

The rearrangement links TRBV5-5 to TRBJ1-5, with unresolved D. The CDR3 loop spans 16 amino acids. The germline CDR1 and CDR2 sequences are SGHKS and YYEKEE (reference sequence). Trimming took 3 bases from V and 6 from J, leaving 19 bases between them. The chain's CDR3 is CASSSVGWAGSQPQHF. CDR3 nucleotides: TGTGCCAGCAGCTCGGTAGGGTGGGCGGGCAGTCAGCCCCAGCATTTT.

The chain couples TRBV5-1 to TRBJ2-2, with 8 positions matching TRBD1. V was pared by 3 bases and J by 1 base, with 14 bases of the junction left unmatched. This CDR3 is built from 19 residues. Per the germline V gene, CDR1 is SGHRS and CDR2 is YFSETQ. The CDR3, as DNA: TGCGCCAGCAGCTCCCAAGACAGGGGAACGGCCTGGAACACCGGGGAGCTGTTTTTT. Translation: CASSSQDRGTAWNTGELFF.

The table lists this clonotype with a few counts. The chain recombines TRBV7-2 with TRBJ1-5, with D uncertain. The V and J ends lost 5 bases and 5 bases respectively, with 10 bases between them. CDR1 is SGHTA and CDR2 is FQGNSA in the germline V gene. The CDR3 length is 13 residues. Here the CDR3 DNA reads TGTGCCAGCAGCAAGGACGGATATCAGCCCCAGCATTTT. Translation: CASSKDGYQPQHF.

The chain has TRBV20-1 and TRBJ1-1, with TRBD1 as a possible D gene (5 bases). Trimming removed 5 bases at V and 1 base at J, with 17 bases between. Germline assignment: CDR1 DFQATT and CDR2 SNEGSKA (reference sequence). The CDR3 covers 15 residues. The CDR3 region is CSAYVPGRGNTEAFF. Here the CDR3 DNA reads TGCAGTGCTTACGTTCCGGGACGGGGGAACACTGAAGCTTTCTTT.

There are many counts of this clonotype. The genes are TRBV12-3 or TRBV12-4 and TRBJ2-2, with D maybe TRBD2 (5 bases). V lost 5 bases and J 5 bases, leaving 6 bases between the germline ends. CDR3 length: 12 amino acids. The CDR3 protein is CASSTSTGELFF. As DNA, the CDR3 is TGTGCCAGCAGTACTAGTACCGGGGAGCTGTTTTTT.

This clonotype was seen more than once but under ten times. The chain couples TRBV4-3 to TRBJ2-1, with 8 positions matching TRBD2. J was trimmed by 5 bases and V by 5 bases; bases with no gene match: 8. Germline assignment: CDR1 LGHNA and CDR2 YSLEER. The CDR3 loop spans 15 amino acids. The CDR3 DNA sequence: TGCGCCAGCAGCTTCTCTAGCGGGCGAGACAATGAGCAGTTCTTC. It yields the protein CASSFSSGRDNEQFF.